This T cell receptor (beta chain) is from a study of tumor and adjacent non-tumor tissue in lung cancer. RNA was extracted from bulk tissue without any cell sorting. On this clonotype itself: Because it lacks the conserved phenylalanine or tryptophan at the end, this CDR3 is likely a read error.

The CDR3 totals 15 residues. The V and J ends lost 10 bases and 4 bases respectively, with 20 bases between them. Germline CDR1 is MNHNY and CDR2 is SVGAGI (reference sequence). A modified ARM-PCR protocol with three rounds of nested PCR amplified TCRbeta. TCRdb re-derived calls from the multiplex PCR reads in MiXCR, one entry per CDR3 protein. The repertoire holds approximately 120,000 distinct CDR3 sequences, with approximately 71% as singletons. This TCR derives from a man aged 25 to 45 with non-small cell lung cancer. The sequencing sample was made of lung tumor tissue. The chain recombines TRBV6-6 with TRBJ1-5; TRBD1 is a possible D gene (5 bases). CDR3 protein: CANSPSGSSNQPQHY. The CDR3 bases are TGTGCCAACAGCCCCTCAGGGAGTAGTAATCAGCCCCAGCATTAT.